One sample yielded the 7 T cell receptor beta chains listed below, sequenced in a study of glioma-infiltrating T cells. The iRepertoire nested amplicon-rescue multiplex PCR amplified TCR alpha and beta CDR3s from RNA. MiXCR, run by TCRdb on the multiplex PCR reads, gives a single entry per CDR3 protein. The sample lists 100,000 to 150,000 distinct CDR3 sequences, 24% occurring once. Source material: glioma tissue, nonneoplastic brain tissue, or PBMCs (not recorded which). These receptors all stem from a human donor with low-grade glioma or glioblastoma, undergoing nonglioma brain surgery, or in good health (not recorded which).

This clonotype was recorded only once. This chain uses TRBV27 with TRBJ2-2; D might be TRBD1 (5 bases). Trimming left V 5 bases short and J 7 bases short, with 14 bases between. The length of the CDR3 is 14 residues. Germline V gene sequence: CDR1 MNHEY, CDR2 SMNVEV (reference sequence). In DNA, the CDR3 is TGTGCCAGCAGTACAGGCGTTCGGATCGGGGAGCTGTTTTTT. The encoded protein is CASSTGVRIGELFF.

The V gene is TRBV7-3, the J gene TRBJ2-3; D is perhaps TRBD2 (5 bases). CDR1 is SGHTA, CDR2 FQGTGA, per germline. V was clipped by 5 bases and J by 6 bases, with 9 bases between them. The CDR3 runs to 12 residues. The CDR3 nucleotides read TGTGCCAGCAGCCGGGGATTTGATACGCAGTATTTT. Protein product: CASSRGFDTQYF.

This clonotype was seen more than once but under ten times. This chain connects TRBV29-1 to TRBJ1-1, with D uncertain. Germline values: CDR1 SQVTM, CDR2 ANQGSEA. V was clipped by 6 bases and J by 7 bases, with 12 bases between them. The CDR3 is made up of 11 amino acids. DNA for the CDR3: TGCAGCGTCGTTCCCCACAGTGAAGCTTTCTTT. Translating gives CSVVPHSEAFF.

The sample holds many counts of this clonotype. This chain joins TRBV27 and TRBJ1-1, with D unclear. CDR1 is MNHEY and CDR2 is SMNVEV in the germline V gene (reference sequence). The CDR3 has 14 amino acids. V was trimmed by 1 base and J by 1 base, leaving 7 bases between them. CDR3 in DNA: TGTGCCAGCAGTTTATGGAGATCGAACACTGAAGCTTTCTTT. Amino acid sequence: CASSLWRSNTEAFF.

This chain joins TRBV11-3 and TRBJ2-3; 8 bases are shared with TRBD2. The CDR3 runs to 19 residues. V lost 0 bases, J lost 6 bases, and 17 bases stayed unmatched. CDR1 is SGHNT and CDR2 is YENEEA in the germline V gene. CDR3 in DNA: TGTGCCAGCAGCTTAGATCGCCTTATAGCGGGGTTACGTTGGGATACGCAGTATTTT. The encoded protein is CASSLDRLIAGLRWDTQYF. The full variable domain, with the rest looked up from reference TRBV11-3 and TRBJ2-3, is EAGVVQSPRYKIIEKKQPVAFWCNPISGHNTLYWYLQNLGQGPELLIRYENEEAVDDSQLPKDRFSAERLKGVDSTLKIQPAELGDSAVYLCASSLDRLIAGLRWDTQYFGPGTRLTVL.

The rearrangement uses TRBV6-5 and TRBJ1-1, with D unresolved. This CDR3 has 14 residues. The germline V and J ends were trimmed by 2 bases and 3 bases, with 10 bases remaining between them. Germline V gives CDR1 MNHEY, CDR2 SVGAGI. The CDR3: CASSYREAHTEAFF. The CDR3 DNA reads TGTGCCAGCAGTTACCGGGAGGCGCACACTGAAGCTTTCTTT.

This chain links TRBV29-1 with TRBJ2-1, with D tentatively TRBD2 (5 bases). With 6 bases removed from V and 0 bases from J, the gap between germline ends came to 12 bases. This CDR3 comprises 14 residues. CDR1 and CDR2 (germline): SQVTM, ANQGSEA. This CDR3 reads CSVAQGSSYNEQFF. As DNA, the CDR3 is TGCAGCGTCGCACAAGGGAGCTCCTACAATGAGCAGTTCTTC.